Shown below are 15 T cell receptor beta chains from a single sample sequenced in a study of cytomegalovirus exposure and HLA in healthy donors (dated by TCRdb to about 2017). Library preparation employed the immunoSEQ multiplex PCR assay. For the multiplex PCR, a mixture combining 60 forward primers for TCR Vbeta segments and 13 reverse primers for TCR Jbeta segments was used. TCRdb took over this immuneACCESS table, retaining in-frame rearrangements with V and J assigned. Such tables are incomplete; in checked studies, under half of the missing clones stem from an unresolved V gene, and the remainder is unexplained. The table for this sample lists roughly 290,000 clones; over 85% of them were counted only once. Less than 2.5% of the sample goes to the ten largest clones. Sequenced sample: PBMCs. The source of these receptors is a woman between 18 and 29 years old in good health and CMV-seronegative.

The rearrangement joins TRBV30 to TRBJ2-3, with D perhaps TRBD2 (5 bases). Per germline, CDR1 GTSNPN and CDR2 SVGIG (reference sequence). V was pared by 0 bases and J by 0 bases, with 22 bases between. CDR3 length: 19 amino acids. As DNA, the CDR3 is TGTGCCTGGAGTGTCCTCTGGGCGGGTGCTGGTCGTAGCACAGATACGCAGTATTTT. Its translation is CAWSVLWAGAGRSTDTQYF.

The chain joins TRBV9 to TRBJ2-2, with D perhaps matching TRBD1 (6 bases). CDR1 and CDR2 from the germline V gene are SGDLS and YYNGEE. Deletions cut 0 bases from V and 4 bases from J, with 10 bases between. The CDR3 extends over 15 amino acids. CDR3 sequence reads: CASSVDHRATGELFF. The CDR3 coding sequence is TGTGCCAGCAGCGTAGATCACAGGGCCACCGGGGAGCTGTTTTTT.

The chain links TRBV5-6 to TRBJ1-2; 7 bases align to TRBD1. The CDR3 is 14 residues long. Germline CDR1 and CDR2: SGHDT and YYEEEE. The V gene end was trimmed by 3 bases and the J gene end by 8 bases; junction bases not matched to a gene: 10. The CDR3 sequence is CASSSTGTKGGYTF. The CDR3 coding sequence is TGTGCCAGCAGCTCGACAGGGACCAAAGGAGGCTACACCTTC.

This rearrangement joins TRBV2 to TRBJ2-7, with 9 positions matching TRBD2. J lost 5 bases, V lost 8 bases, and 13 bases had no gene match. CDR1 and CDR2 (germline): SNHLY, FYNNEI. The CDR3 contains 15 residues. CDR3 in amino acids: CASGLAGSLENEQYF. CDR3 DNA: TGTGCCAGCGGTCTAGCGGGGAGTCTCGAAAACGAGCAGTACTTC.

This sequence joins TRBV19 and TRBJ2-1, with 10 bases matching TRBD2. The CDR3 length is 14 residues. Trimming at V came to 5 bases and at J to 6 bases, leaving 4 bases not matched to a gene. The germline CDR1 and CDR2 sequences are LNHDA and SQIVND (reference sequence). The CDR3 sequence: CASSSRTSGNEQFF. CDR3 nucleotide sequence: TGTGCCAGTAGTTCCCGGACTAGCGGCAATGAGCAGTTCTTC.

The chain employs TRBV13 and TRBJ1-5, with D hard to call. CDR1 and CDR2 (germline): PRHDT, FYEKMQ (reference sequence). The V and J ends lost 2 bases and 2 bases respectively, with 10 bases between them. The CDR3 is 15 residues long. In nucleotides, the CDR3 is TGTGCCAGCAGCTTACAGAGGGATGGCAATCAGCCCCAGCATTTT. Translated: CASSLQRDGNQPQHF.

CDR3 residues: CASSRGQGGSYEQYF. The CDR3 DNA sequence: TGTGCCAGTAGTAGGGGACAGGGGGGCTCCTACGAGCAGTACTTC. The chain recombines TRBV19 with TRBJ2-7; 11 bases are shared with TRBD1. Germline V lookup: CDR1 LNHDA, CDR2 SQIVND (reference sequence). The CDR3 is 15 amino acids. Germline trimming cut 4 bases from V and 0 bases from J; bases unmatched to any gene: 2. Using reference TRBV19 and TRBJ2-7 for the parts outside the CDR3, the full variable domain is DGGITQSPKYLFRKEGQNVTLSCEQNLNHDAMYWYRQDPGQGLRLIYYSQIVNDFQKGDIAEGYSVSREKKESFPLTVTSAQKNPTAFYLCASSRGQGGSYEQYFGPGTRLTVT.

This clone was recorded a few times. V and J are TRBV5-4 and TRBJ2-7; 7 bases agree with TRBD2. V was pared by 4 bases and J by 1 base, with 8 bases of the junction left unmatched. The CDR3 covers 15 residues. Germline V lookup: CDR1 SGHNT, CDR2 YYREEE (reference sequence). The CDR3 nucleotides are TGTGCCAGCAGCCGGAGCGGGATGGGGTCCTACGAGCAGTACTTC. Translation: CASSRSGMGSYEQYF.

The chain carries TRBV27 and TRBJ2-7, with D possibly TRBD2 on 5 matching bases. Germline values: CDR1 MNHEY, CDR2 SMNVEV (reference sequence). V shed 6 bases and J shed 7 bases, with 16 bases lying between them. The CDR3 has 13 amino acids. CDR3 bases: TGTGCCAGCAGCCCTTCGGGATGGGCGGAGCAGTACTTC. Amino acids: CASSPSGWAEQYF.

This sequence joins TRBV19 and TRBJ2-5, with no clear D. The CDR3 is made up of 13 amino acids. Germline CDR1 is LNHDA and CDR2 is SQIVND (reference sequence). Trimming took off 1 base at V and 5 bases at J, with 8 bases between the two ends. CDR3 coding DNA: TGTGCCAGTAGTATAGCCAGATGGGAGACCCAGTACTTC. This encodes CASSIARWETQYF. The full variable domain, with the rest looked up from reference TRBV19 and TRBJ2-5, is DGGITQSPKYLFRKEGQNVTLSCEQNLNHDAMYWYRQDPGQGLRLIYYSQIVNDFQKGDIAEGYSVSREKKESFPLTVTSAQKNPTAFYLCASSIARWETQYFGPGTRLLVL.

This chain connects TRBV5-1 to TRBJ2-3; the D is unclear. This CDR3 is 15 amino acids long. The germline V gene has CDR1 SGHRS and CDR2 YFSETQ. The V end was cut by 4 bases, the J end by 0 bases, with 12 bases between. The CDR3 here is CASSPLLPSTDTQYF. CDR3 bases: TGCGCCAGCAGCCCCCTTCTTCCTAGCACAGATACGCAGTATTTT.

The chain combines TRBV5-4 with TRBJ2-2; D not certain. There are 14 residues in the CDR3. From germline, CDR1 is SGHNT and CDR2 YYREEE (reference sequence). Trimming cost V 0 bases and J 4 bases, with 7 bases left between them. CDR3 sequence (DNA): TGTGCCAGCAGCTTGGCAGGAACCACCGGGGAGCTGTTTTTT. This sequence encodes CASSLAGTTGELFF.

The chain uses TRBV2 and TRBJ2-1; unclear D gene. The CDR3 runs to 14 residues. Germline V CDR1 and CDR2: SNHLY, FYNNEI. Trimming took 8 bases from V and 9 from J, leaving 20 bases between them. CDR3 loop: CASLTPTLPSEQFF. The CDR3 nucleotides read TGTGCCAGCCTGACTCCCACCCTACCGAGTGAGCAGTTCTTC.

The rearrangement uses TRBV10-3 and TRBJ1-4; D is perhaps TRBD1 (6 bases). This CDR3 contains 17 residues. Germline V gene lookup returns CDR1 ENHRY and CDR2 SYGVKD. The V end lost 10 bases, the J end lost 6 bases, and 27 bases lay between the germline ends. The CDR3 DNA is TGTGCCACCCAGGGTGGGTCGAATACAGGGTATCATGAAAAACTGTTTTTT. Protein sequence: CATQGGSNTGYHEKLFF.

The V call is TRBV7-2, the J call TRBJ2-1; maybe TRBD2 (6 bases). The CDR3 spans 14 residues. Germline CDR1 is SGHTA and CDR2 is FQGNSA. The V and J ends lost 1 base and 4 bases respectively, with 8 bases between them. The CDR3 loop reads CASSLGREYNEQFF. In nucleotides, the CDR3 is TGTGCCAGCAGCTTAGGGCGGGAATACAATGAGCAGTTCTTC.